The clone carrying this T cell receptor beta chain was counted ten times or more. The sample comes from a study of response to subunit inactivated influenza vaccine. TCRdb re-analysed the RT-PCR reads in MiXCR, keeping a single row per CDR3 protein. The sample includes 590,000 or so distinct CDR3 sequences, roughly 15% of them seen just once. Germline assignment: CDR1 SEHNR and CDR2 FQNEAQ (reference sequence). Trimming at V came to 6 bases and at J to 6 bases, leaving 7 bases not matched to a gene. The CDR3 contains 14 residues. The TCR was taken from a man aged 45-60 years who received an inactivated influenza vaccine. The chain is built from TRBV7-9 and TRBJ2-2; 7 positions agree with TRBD1. The sample consisted of PBMCs from blood, taken 14 days before vaccination. Here the CDR3 DNA reads TGTGCCAGCAGGGTACAGGGGATGCCCGGGGAGCTGTTTTTT. It codes for CASRVQGMPGELFF.